This T cell receptor beta chain was captured by sequencing in a study of blood T cell repertoires in COVID-19. Study overall: Italy, Spain and the United States were the sources of the convalescent and acute COVID-19 samples. PBMCs, B-cell-depleted T cells, or T cells provided the cDNA or gDNA that made up the material.

As originally analysed: The assay estimated nucleated cells by amplifying reference gene primers. Clones were sequenced by immunoSEQ multiplex PCR, and TCRdb holds only the in-frame ones, with some missing. Clone size and the V and J calls come from that table; the DNA yielded D and trimming. The sample records around 150,000 clones, approximately 84% being singletons. CDR3 length: 15 residues. CDR1 and CDR2 (germline): SNHLY, FYNNEI. The V gene end was trimmed by 7 bases and the J gene end by 6 bases; junction bases not matched to a gene: 4. The source of this sequence is a woman aged 80 or older with acute or convalescent COVID-19. The specimen was peripheral blood. The chain combines TRBV2 with TRBJ2-2; 14 nucleotides agree with TRBD2. CDR3 bases: TGTGCCAGCACGGGACTAGCGGGAGCGGCCGGGGAGCTGTTTTTT. This gives the protein CASTGLAGAAGELFF.